A selection of T cell receptor beta chains follows, all from one sample in a study of blood T cell repertoires in COVID-19. Data came from immunoSEQ multiplex PCR; TCRdb stores just in-frame clones and leaves some out. The top ten clones hold about 9.8% of a sample with 300,000 to 350,000 clones, approximately 88% of them seen once. The specimen was PBMCs or T cells enriched from blood (not recorded which). These receptors all stem from a woman between 18 and 30 years old who had recovered from COVID-19. CDR3s include the opening cysteine and the closing phenylalanine or tryptophan. The D gene is left open where the match is weak. Rows may omit the clone size; those that give it use once, few, many or a size class.

d_call	clone_size	v_call	j_call	cdr3_nt	cdr3_aa
TRBD1	NA	TRBV28	TRBJ1-4	TGTGCCAGCTCTAGGGGGCCTCGGAAGGAAAAACTGTTTTTT	CASSRGPRKEKLFF
TRBD2	few	TRBV15	TRBJ2-5	TGTGCCACCAGCAGAGATCCACCTCAACAACTAGCGGGAGAGGAAGAGACCCAGTACTTC	CATSRDPPQQLAGEEETQYF
TRBD2	NA	TRBV10-1	TRBJ2-1	TGCGCCACCCCTGGGCTAGCGGTCTACAATGAGCAGTTCTTC	CATPGLAVYNEQFF
NA	NA	TRBV7-2	TRBJ1-5	TGTGCCAGCAGCTTTGCAGGGCTCAATCAGCCCCAGCATTTT	CASSFAGLNQPQHF
NA	NA	TRBV16	TRBJ1-2	TGTGCCAGCAGCCAGCACAGTAACTATGGCTACACCTTC	CASSQHSNYGYTF
NA	NA	TRBV7-2	TRBJ1-5	TGTGCCAGCAGTTTAAGGGGTCCAGGCAGCAATCAGCCCCAGCATTTT	CASSLRGPGSNQPQHF
TRBD2	NA	TRBV12-5	TRBJ2-2	TGTGCTAGTGGTTTGGTAAGCGTAGCGGGGCCGAACACCGGGGAGCTGTTTTTT	CASGLVSVAGPNTGELFF
NA	NA	TRBV7-9	TRBJ2-7	TGTGCCAGCAGCCTAACCCGATTGACCTACGAGCAGTACTTC	CASSLTRLTYEQYF
NA	NA	TRBV6-4	TRBJ1-1	TGTGCCAGCAGCGCTACCTCAAGGGGCCGTGAAGCTTTCTTT	CASSATSRGREAFF
TRBD2	NA	TRBV18	TRBJ2-1	TGTGCCAGCTCACCGGGGACTAGCGGGGCGGATGAGCAGTTCTTC	CASSPGTSGADEQFF
NA	NA	TRBV7-2	TRBJ2-7	TGTGCCAGCAGCTCCACAAGGAGCTCCTACGAGCAGTACTTC	CASSSTRSSYEQYF
TRBD2	NA	TRBV6-5	TRBJ2-1	TGTGCCAGCAGCTCCTTCGGGACTAGTGGCAATGAGCAGTTCTTC	CASSSFGTSGNEQFF
TRBD1	NA	TRBV9	TRBJ1-4	TGTGCCAGCAGCGTAACCGGGACAGGGCTGAAACTGTTTTTT	CASSVTGTGLKLFF
TRBD1	NA	TRBV7-2	TRBJ1-1	TGTGCCAGCAGCTACGAATCCCCGGGACAGGGGGCGAACACTGAAGCTTTCTTT	CASSYESPGQGANTEAFF
NA	NA	TRBV7-3	TRBJ1-3	TGTGCCAGCAGCCGGGGGTATGGAAACACCATATATTTT	CASSRGYGNTIYF
NA	NA	TRBV3-1/TRBV3-2	TRBJ1-2	TGTGCCAGCAGCCTAAAAGTGGGCCGTAGCTATGGCTACACCTTC	CASSLKVGRSYGYTF
TRBD1	NA	TRBV19	TRBJ1-2	TGTGCCAGTAGTATCCGGACAGGGGGCATAGGCTACACCTTC	CASSIRTGGIGYTF
TRBD1	once	TRBV5-6	TRBJ1-2	TGTGCCAGCAGCTTGTTCGGACAGGGAAATGGCTACACCTTC	CASSLFGQGNGYTF
NA	NA	TRBV9	TRBJ2-7	TGTGCCAGCAGCCCACAAGGAGAAGGCTACGAGCAGTACTTC	CASSPQGEGYEQYF
NA	once	TRBV7-9	TRBJ2-7	TGTGCCAGCGGAGACCGGGATAATCCCTTCTACGAGCAGTACTTC	CASGDRDNPFYEQYF
NA	NA	TRBV18	TRBJ1-5	TGTGCCAGCTCGCCCAGGGTCGTCGACGGCAATCAGCCCCAGCATTTT	CASSPRVVDGNQPQHF
TRBD1	NA	TRBV7-3	TRBJ1-1	TGTGCCAGCAGTTCGGGACAGCGGGCTTTCTTT	CASSSGQRAFF